Below, 15 T cell receptor beta chains from the same sample are listed, as sequenced in a study of blood T cell repertoires in COVID-19. Using immunoSEQ multiplex PCR, the repertoire was profiled, and TCRdb retains in-frame clones only, with some absent. The sample carries 400,000 or so clones, approximately 90% recorded once. The sample taken for sequencing was peripheral blood. Every receptor here comes from a young man with COVID-19, enrolled during active disease.

This clone was recorded a few times. V and J are TRBV29-1 and TRBJ2-2, with 11 bases that match TRBD2. V dropped 7 bases and J dropped 6; count of bases not matched to a gene: 1. The length of the CDR3 is 12 residues. The germline V gene has CDR1 SQVTM and CDR2 ANQGSEA. Here the CDR3 DNA reads TGCAGCGCGGGACTAGCGGCCGGGGAGCTGTTTTTT. Translation gives CSAGLAAGELFF.

V usage is TRBV18 and J usage is TRBJ1-6; a possible D gene is TRBD1 (6 bases). With 4 bases removed from V and 0 bases from J, the gap between germline ends came to 25 bases. CDR1 KGHSH and CDR2 LQKENI come from the germline V gene. This CDR3 region has 21 residues. The CDR3 sequence: CASSRRGLRKEDSSYNSPLHF. The CDR3 DNA reads as TGTGCCAGCTCACGACGCGGGCTCAGGAAGGAGGACAGCTCCTATAATTCACCCCTCCACTTT.

This sequence joins TRBV6-5 and TRBJ1-5, with TRBD1 as a possible D gene (6 bases). Germline V gene lookup returns CDR1 MNHEY and CDR2 SVGAGI. Trimming stripped 4 bases from V and 6 bases from J, with 16 bases between. There are 15 residues in the CDR3. The CDR3 spells CASSSVGGAGQPQHF. CDR3 nucleotides: TGTGCCAGCAGTTCGGTGGGGGGGGCTGGTCAGCCCCAGCATTTT.

The chain couples TRBV9 to TRBJ2-1, with 10 bases identical to TRBD2. CDR3 length: 15 amino acids. CDR1 is SGDLS, CDR2 YYNGEE, per germline. Germline trimming cut 2 bases from V and 4 bases from J; bases unmatched to any gene: 3. The CDR3 sequence: CASSVSGGDYNEQFF. The CDR3 DNA reads as TGTGCCAGCAGCGTCAGCGGGGGGGATTACAATGAGCAGTTCTTC.

This chain joins TRBV2 and TRBJ1-1; the D is unclear. Germline V CDR1 and CDR2: SNHLY, FYNNEI. Trimming left V 6 bases short and J 2 bases short, with 16 bases between. There are 15 residues in the CDR3. CDR3 region: CASSTRDITNTEAFF. The CDR3 nucleotides are TGTGCCAGCAGCACCCGGGATATTACAAACACTGAAGCTTTCTTT.

V and J are TRBV27 and TRBJ2-7, with 8 bases lining up with TRBD2. The CDR3 consists of 16 residues. J lost 3 bases, V lost 3 bases, and 10 bases had no gene match. Germline assignment: CDR1 MNHEY and CDR2 SMNVEV (reference sequence). CDR3: CASSLSPSGRYYEQYF. The CDR3, as DNA: TGTGCCAGCAGTTTGTCACCCAGCGGGAGATACTACGAGCAGTACTTC.

The J gene is TRBJ2-3, the V gene TRBV24-1; D might be TRBD1 (6 bases). The CDR3 is 16 residues long. Trimming took 3 bases from V and 6 from J, leaving 18 bases between them. Germline V gene sequence: CDR1 KGHDR, CDR2 SFDVKD. DNA for the CDR3: TGTGCCACCAGTGATCGAACGGGACAAGACCTTGATACGCAGTATTTT. Translating gives CATSDRTGQDLDTQYF.

This clone was counted a few times. The rearrangement uses TRBV7-9 and TRBJ1-2, with 11 bases lining up with TRBD1. The V and J ends lost 5 bases and 2 bases, in that order; junction bases with no gene match: 10. This CDR3 contains 17 residues. CDR1 SEHNR and CDR2 FQNEAQ come from the germline V gene (reference sequence). The CDR3, as DNA: TGTGCCAGCAGCCTCAGGCACGGGACAGGGGGAAACTATGGCTACACCTTC. Translated, it gives CASSLRHGTGGNYGYTF.

The rearrangement links TRBV10-2 to TRBJ2-3, with D possibly TRBD2 on 6 matching bases. Trimming took 1 base from V and 6 from J, leaving 14 bases between them. Germline loops: CDR1 WSHSY, CDR2 SAAADI. The CDR3 is 15 residues long. CDR3 residues: CASSELPGVVDTQYF. The CDR3 DNA sequence: TGCGCCAGCAGTGAGTTGCCGGGGGTGGTGGATACGCAGTATTTT.

V is TRBV6-4 and J is TRBJ2-2; TRBD2 matches 11 bases. Germline-derived CDR1 and CDR2 are MRHNA and SNTAGT. The V segment lost 7 bases and the J segment 4 bases; nucleotides outside the gene matches: 5. This CDR3 is 15 amino acids long. The CDR3 loop reads CASKVTSGATGELFF. In nucleotides, the CDR3 is TGTGCCAGCAAAGTGACTAGCGGGGCCACCGGGGAGCTGTTTTTT.

This sequence joins TRBV4-2 and TRBJ2-3; possibly TRBD2 for D (5 bases). Per the germline V gene, CDR1 is LGHNA and CDR2 is YNFKEQ. This CDR3 has 14 amino acids. Trimming left V 4 bases short and J 6 bases short, with 14 bases between. The CDR3 bases are TGTGCCAGCAGCCCGGAGGTTACAGCGGATACGCAGTATTTT. It translates to CASSPEVTADTQYF.

This clone has a single count. DNA of the CDR3: TGCGCCAGCAGCTTGCTAGCGGGCTCCTACAATGAGCAGTTCTTC. Translated: CASSLLAGSYNEQFF. V gene TRBV5-1 combines with J gene TRBJ2-1; TRBD2 agrees at 8 bases. Germline CDR1 SGHRS, CDR2 YFSETQ. V trimming: 1 base; J trimming: 0 bases; junction bases outside the gene matches: 0. This CDR3 contains 15 residues.

The chain combines TRBV11-2 with TRBJ2-3, with TRBD2 matching 8 bases. Germline values: CDR1 SGHAT, CDR2 FQNNGV. This CDR3 has 15 residues. V lost 0 bases to trimming and J lost 6 bases; unmatched junction nucleotides: 5. CDR3 protein: CASSLDPGGGDTQYF. The CDR3 DNA sequence: TGTGCCAGCAGCTTAGATCCTGGCGGGGGGGATACGCAGTATTTT.

In its sample, this clone was seen once. This chain links TRBV6-5 with TRBJ2-5; TRBD2 is a possible D gene (5 bases). This CDR3 spans 12 amino acids. Trimming removed 8 bases from V and 5 bases from J, with 12 bases in between. Germline V gene data show CDR1 as MNHEY and CDR2 as SVGAGI. The CDR3 coding sequence is TGTGCCAGCCAGAACTCGGGGGAGACCCAGTACTTC. Translating gives CASQNSGETQYF.

This sequence joins TRBV7-2 and TRBJ1-1, with 7 positions matching TRBD1. The CDR3 sequence is 15 residues long. Looked up from germline, CDR1 is SGHTA and CDR2 is FQGNSA. V lost 5 bases to trimming and J lost 10 bases; unmatched junction nucleotides: 16. CDR3 loop: CASSPRGQITRGAFF. Here the CDR3 DNA reads TGTGCCAGCAGCCCGCGGGGACAGATAACTCGGGGAGCTTTCTTT.